A selection of T cell receptor beta chains follows, all from one sample in a study of blood T cell repertoires in COVID-19. Sequenced by immunoSEQ multiplex PCR; TCRdb stores in-frame clones only, minus some. The repertoire holds roughly 68,000 clones, with 70% to 90% as singletons. The source material was peripheral blood. These receptors were collected from a woman of 80 years or more with acute or convalescent COVID-19. The CDR3 runs from the conserved cysteine through the conserved F or W. Fields, in order: J gene, V gene, clone size, D gene, CDR3 length, CDR3 DNA, CDR3 protein. D genes are given only for firm matches. The size field is filled for only some rows; it gives once, few, many or a size class.

>TRBJ1-2|TRBV5-1|-|TRBD1|15
TGCGCCAGCAGCACAAACACAGGGGGTAACTATGGCTACACCTTC
CASSTNTGGNYGYTF
>TRBJ2-5|TRBV5-1|once|-|12
TGCGCCAGCAGCTTGGACGGGGAGACCCAGTACTTC
CASSLDGETQYF
>TRBJ2-7|TRBV12-3/TRBV12-4|-|-|11
TGTGCCAGCAGTTCCTTTTACGAGCAGTACTTC
CASSSFYEQYF
>TRBJ2-3|TRBV6-6|-|-|12
TGTGCCAGCAGCCTTTACACAGATACGCAGTATTTT
CASSLYTDTQYF
>TRBJ1-6|TRBV3-1/TRBV3-2|-|-|15
TGTGCCAGCAGCCAGGGGGCCTCCTATAATTCACCCCTCCACTTT
CASSQGASYNSPLHF
>TRBJ1-1|TRBV2|-|-|14
TGTGCCAGCAGCCCACAGGGACAAAGCACTGAAGCTTTCTTT
CASSPQGQSTEAFF
>TRBJ1-1|TRBV5-1|once|TRBD1|14
TGCGCCAGCAGCTTAGGGACAGGGGCAGGTGAAGCTTTCTTT
CASSLGTGAGEAFF
>TRBJ2-2|TRBV24-1|-|-|13
TGTGCCACCGGGCGGGACAACACCGGGGAGCTGTTTTTT
CATGRDNTGELFF
>TRBJ1-6|TRBV7-2|once|-|13
TGTGCCAGCAAGCCCGGAGACCGCTCACCCCTCCACTTT
CASKPGDRSPLHF
>TRBJ2-7|TRBV10-2|once|TRBD2|14
TGCGCCAGCAGGACTAGCGGGGCATCCTACGAGCAGTACTTC
CASRTSGASYEQYF
>TRBJ2-1|TRBV3-1/TRBV3-2|-|TRBD1|21
TGTGCCAGCAGCCGATACCCGGCGGACAGGGGGTTGACGTCTCGCTACAATGAGCAGTTCTTC
CASSRYPADRGLTSRYNEQFF
>TRBJ1-5|TRBV2|-|TRBD1|14
TGTGCCAGCAGCGTAGACAGGGGTGAACAGCCCCAGCATTTT
CASSVDRGEQPQHF
>TRBJ1-5|TRBV30|-|-|15
TGTGCCTGGAGTGTACGGGGAGTTGGGAATCAGCCCCAGCATTTT
CAWSVRGVGNQPQHF
>TRBJ1-6|TRBV5-6|-|TRBD1|17
TGTGCCAGCAGCTTCAGGACAGGGTACTCCTATAATTCACCCCTCCACTTT
CASSFRTGYSYNSPLHF
>TRBJ2-1|TRBV29-1|-|-|12
TGCAGCGTTGTGACACTCTACAATGAGCAGTTCTTC
CSVVTLYNEQFF
>TRBJ2-1|TRBV27|-|TRBD2|16
TGTGCCAGCAGCCCCCCGACTAGCGGGGGGTACAATGAGCAGTTCTTC
CASSPPTSGGYNEQFF
>TRBJ1-2|TRBV30|-|-|11
TGTGCCTCCCAGGCGTCCTATGGCTACACCTTC
CASQASYGYTF
>TRBJ1-5|TRBV12-3/TRBV12-4|once|-|13
TGTGCCAGCAGTTTAGATCAGAATCAGCCCCAGCATTTT
CASSLDQNQPQHF
>TRBJ2-6|TRBV7-9|-|-|16
TGTGCCAGCAGCATACAGACAGGTGCTGGGGCCAACGTCCTGACTTTC
CASSIQTGAGANVLTF
>TRBJ1-2|TRBV12-5|-|TRBD1|13
TGTGCTAGTGGTCCCGGGACAGGGGTTGGCTACACCTTC
CASGPGTGVGYTF
>TRBJ1-5|TRBV2|-|TRBD1|13
TGTGCCAGCGCAGGACAGGTGGGCCAGCCCCAGCATTTT
CASAGQVGQPQHF
>TRBJ1-2|TRBV13|-|-|15
TGTGCCAGCAGCCGGGGCCGGGACTTAGCCTATGGCTACACCTTC
CASSRGRDLAYGYTF
>TRBJ2-7|TRBV7-3|-|-|13
TGTGCCAGCAGCTTAAATGGGGCGTCCGAGCAGTACTTC
CASSLNGASEQYF
>TRBJ1-5|TRBV30|-|-|13
TGTGCCTGGCAAGGGAGTAGCAATCAGCCCCAGCATTTT
CAWQGSSNQPQHF
>TRBJ1-6|TRBV27|-|TRBD1|16
TGTGCCACCAGATGGACCGGACAGGGGAGAAATTCACCCCTCCACTTT
CATRWTGQGRNSPLHF
>TRBJ1-2|TRBV29-1|-|TRBD1|14
TGCAGCGTTCAACCGGGACAGGGATCGGGTGGCTACACCTTC
CSVQPGQGSGGYTF
>TRBJ2-7|TRBV7-2|-|TRBD2|16
TGTGCCAGCAGCTTAGGGGCTAGCGGGACCTCCTACGAGCAGTACTTC
CASSLGASGTSYEQYF
>TRBJ1-2|TRBV2|-|TRBD1|14
TGTGCCAGCAGCTCCGGGACAGGCGTTTATGGCTACACCTTC
CASSSGTGVYGYTF
>TRBJ2-3|TRBV11-3|-|-|14
TGTGCCAGCAGCTTCGAAGGGGGCACAGATACGCAGTATTTT
CASSFEGGTDTQYF
>TRBJ2-5|TRBV7-2|-|TRBD2|16
TGTGCCAGCAGCTTAGCGGTAGGGGTGGCGGGACTAGATCAGTACTTC
CASSLAVGVAGLDQYF
>TRBJ2-2|TRBV9|-|TRBD2|15
TGTGCCAGCAGCGAGGGGAGCGGGAGGGCCCGGGAGCTGTTTTTT
CASSEGSGRARELFF
>TRBJ2-1|TRBV2|few|TRBD2|16
TGTGCCAGCAGTGTAGGTGGGGAGGGGACCTACAATGAGCAGTTCTTC
CASSVGGEGTYNEQFF
>TRBJ1-6|TRBV11-3|-|-|13
TGTGCCAGCAGCTTAGGGGGCGATTCACCCCTCCACTTT
CASSLGGDSPLHF
>TRBJ1-3|TRBV27|few|-|14
TGTGCCAGCAGTTTAACGGGCTCTGGAAACACCATATATTTT
CASSLTGSGNTIYF
>TRBJ1-1|TRBV18|-|-|15
TGTGCCAGCTCACCCGGGGGACGGACGAACACTGAAGCTTTCTTT
CASSPGGRTNTEAFF
>TRBJ1-4|TRBV19|-|-|17
TGTGCCAGTAGTATAGATCACAGGGCGACAACTAATGAAAAACTGTTTTTT
CASSIDHRATTNEKLFF
>TRBJ1-1|TRBV18|-|TRBD1|15
TGTGCCAGCTCGTTAGTGACAGGGGAACAAATTGAAGCTTTCTTT
CASSLVTGEQIEAFF
>TRBJ1-2|TRBV3-1/TRBV3-2|-|-|15
TGTGCCAGCAGCCAAGCCCTTCGCCGGGGGGATGGCTACACCTTC
CASSQALRRGDGYTF
>TRBJ1-1|TRBV27|-|-|16
TGTGCCAGCAGTTTAGGCGGGGGCAGGGTGAACACTGAAGCTTTCTTT
CASSLGGGRVNTEAFF
>TRBJ1-3|TRBV19|-|-|15
TGTGCCAGTAGTATAGCCAGGGTACCTGGAAACACCATATATTTT
CASSIARVPGNTIYF
>TRBJ1-4|TRBV7-9|-|-|15
TGTGCCAGCAGCTCCTCTGCAGTAAATAATGAAAAACTGTTTTTT
CASSSSAVNNEKLFF
>TRBJ2-3|TRBV20-1|-|-|14
TGCAGTGCTAGTCCGGGAGATTACACAGATACGCAGTATTTT
CSASPGDYTDTQYF
>TRBJ2-5|TRBV11-2|-|TRBD2|16
TGTGCCAGCAGCCCTAGCGGGCCCCTAGGGCGAGAGACCCAGTACTTC
CASSPSGPLGRETQYF
>TRBJ2-7|TRBV5-1|-|TRBD1|15
TGCGCCAGCAGCCGCGACAGGGGCTTGTCCTACGAGCAGTACTTC
CASSRDRGLSYEQYF
>TRBJ2-1|TRBV27|-|-|16
TGTGCCAGCAGTGCGACTAGACAGTCACCCTGGCATGAGCAGTTCTTC
CASSATRQSPWHEQFF
>TRBJ2-2|TRBV11-2|few|TRBD1|15
TGTGCCAGCAGCCCCCAGACAGGGGTGAGCGGGGAGCTGTTTTTT
CASSPQTGVSGELFF
>TRBJ1-5|TRBV7-9|once|-|15
TGTGCCAGCAGCTTAGGATTGACAAGGGGGCAGCCCCAGCATTTT
CASSLGLTRGQPQHF
>TRBJ2-1|TRBV2|-|TRBD2|13
TGTGCCAGCAGTGGGGGAGGGCCGAATGAGCAGTTCTTC
CASSGGGPNEQFF
>TRBJ1-4|TRBV27|-|-|16
TGTGCCAGCAGTCCAACACGTTCAGGACTAAATGAAAAACTGTTTTTT
CASSPTRSGLNEKLFF